The 17 T cell receptor beta chains below were found in one sample sequenced in a study of graft-versus-host responses after intestinal transplantation. Repertoires were generated with immunoSEQ multiplex PCR, while TCRdb's copy carries only in-frame clones and drops some. The table lists 45,000 to 65,000 clones, almost 95% of them singletons. What these receptors recognize is not known. The material was unstimulated CD4+ T cells sorted from spleen or lymph node cells, obtained before transplant. The receptors originated from a human donor who was the organ donor for an intestinal transplant.

This clone was seen a single time. The chain has TRBV5-4 and TRBJ2-1, with 9 bases matching TRBD2. Trimming took 4 bases from V and 7 from J; bases not matched to a gene: 12. The CDR3 covers 16 residues. The germline gives CDR1 SGHNT, CDR2 YYREEE (reference sequence). The CDR3 nucleotides are TGTGCCAGCAGCGCCCCGCCCAGCGGGGGGAGGAATGAGCAGTTCTTC. This encodes CASSAPPSGGRNEQFF.

The genes are TRBV7-2 and TRBJ1-2, with D tentatively TRBD1 (5 bases). The CDR3 spans 13 residues. Looked up from germline, CDR1 is SGHTA and CDR2 is FQGNSA. Trimming took 0 bases from V and 8 from J, leaving 10 bases between them. CDR3 region: CASSLARTPGYTF. The CDR3, as DNA: TGTGCCAGCAGCTTAGCGCGGACACCCGGCTACACCTTC.

This rearrangement joins TRBV18 to TRBJ2-1, with D uncertain. Trimming stripped 1 base from V and 12 bases from J, with 13 bases between. This CDR3 is 13 amino acids long. From germline, CDR1 is KGHSH and CDR2 LQKENI. The CDR3 nucleotides read TGTGCCAGCTCACCACTTCTAGAGAATCCGCAGTTCTTC. Protein: CASSPLLENPQFF.

The CDR3 region has the DNA TGCGCCAGCAGCCCTGATGGTCGTGAGCAGTACTTC. Its translation: CASSPDGREQYF. This chain joins TRBV5-1 and TRBJ2-7; D uncertain. The CDR3 sequence is 12 residues long. In germline, CDR1 is SGHRS, CDR2 YFSETQ. V dropped 4 bases and J dropped 7 bases, with 12 bases sitting between them.

The chain links TRBV7-9 to TRBJ1-6; D may be TRBD1 (5 bases). In germline, CDR1 is SEHNR, CDR2 FQNEAQ (reference sequence). The CDR3 has 15 amino acids. Between the trimmed V and J ends, which lost 1 base and 7 bases, there was a span of 11 bases. The DNA of the CDR3 is TGTGCCAGCAGCTTAGGAGGGGTAGACAATTCACCCCTCCACTTT. It yields the protein CASSLGGVDNSPLHF.

The V gene is TRBV29-1, the J gene TRBJ1-2; the D gene is possibly TRBD1 (5 bases). The CDR3 covers 12 residues. V was trimmed by 4 bases and J by 8 bases, leaving 14 bases between them. Per the germline V gene, CDR1 is SQVTM and CDR2 is ANQGSEA. The CDR3 loop reads CSVARGGRGYTF. In DNA form, the CDR3 reads TGCAGCGTTGCCCGTGGGGGGAGGGGCTACACCTTC.

V and J are TRBV11-2 and TRBJ2-5; TRBD2 is a possible D gene (5 bases). There are 15 residues in the CDR3. Germline assignment: CDR1 SGHAT and CDR2 FQNNGV. V lost 4 bases and J lost 5, with 17 bases in between. CDR3 region: CASSSEGRAPETQYF. In nucleotides, the CDR3 is TGTGCCAGCAGCTCTGAGGGCCGGGCTCCGGAGACCCAGTACTTC.

This sequence joins TRBV28 and TRBJ1-2, with 7 nucleotides matching TRBD1. Germline lookup yields CDR1 MDHEN and CDR2 SYDVKM. The J segment lost 6 bases and the V segment lost 3 bases, leaving 4 bases of the junction unmatched. The CDR3 loop spans 13 amino acids. For the CDR3, the DNA is TGTGCCAGCAGTTTGAACAGGGGCCATGGCTACACCTTC. Protein: CASSLNRGHGYTF.

This chain joins TRBV11-2 and TRBJ2-2; TRBD1 might be the D (6 bases). Trimming stripped 5 bases from V and 3 bases from J, with 13 bases between. Germline loops: CDR1 SGHAT, CDR2 FQNNGV. There are 15 residues in the CDR3. CDR3 protein: CASSPGAGDTGELFF. For the CDR3, the DNA is TGTGCCAGCAGCCCAGGGGCAGGGGACACCGGGGAGCTGTTTTTT.

This rearrangement joins TRBV6-1 to TRBJ2-1; D might be TRBD1 or TRBD2, each matching 5 bases. Germline V lookup: CDR1 MNHNS, CDR2 SASEGT. V was clipped by 8 bases and J by 5 bases, with 10 bases between them. CDR3 length: 12 residues. The DNA of the CDR3 is TGTGCCAGCGGGCAGGGACACAATGAGCAGTTCTTC. Residues: CASGQGHNEQFF.

This sequence joins TRBV5-1 and TRBJ2-1; 7 bases agree with TRBD1. Germline loops: CDR1 SGHRS, CDR2 YFSETQ. The CDR3 spans 17 residues. Losses at the gene ends were 0 bases for V and 4 bases for J; bases not matched to a gene: 10. DNA for the CDR3: TGCGCCAGCAGCTTGGCTCCGGGACAGCGATCGTACAATGAGCAGTTCTTC. It yields the protein CASSLAPGQRSYNEQFF.

The V gene is TRBV19, the J gene TRBJ1-5, with D perhaps matching TRBD1 (6 bases). Germline CDR1 LNHDA, CDR2 SQIVND (reference sequence). There are 14 residues in the CDR3. V lost 5 bases and J lost 7, with 15 bases in between. The CDR3 region has the DNA TGTGCCAGTAGTCCCGGACAGTCAAGGCAGCCCCAGCATTTT. It specifies CASSPGQSRQPQHF.

The chain employs TRBV11-2 and TRBJ2-5, with no clear D. The length of the CDR3 is 14 residues. Germline V CDR1 and CDR2: SGHAT, FQNNGV. V shed 1 base and J shed 2 bases, with 8 bases lying between them. In DNA form, the CDR3 reads TGTGCCAGCAGCTTAGGACCATCTCAAGAGACCCAGTACTTC. Residues: CASSLGPSQETQYF. The full variable domain, rest sourced from reference TRBV11-2 and TRBJ2-5, is EAGVAQSPRYKIIEKRQSVAFWCNPISGHATLYWYQQILGQGPKLLIQFQNNGVVDDSQLPKDRFSAERLKGVDSTLKIQPAKLEDSAVYLCASSLGPSQETQYFGPGTRLLVL.

The CDR3 sequence is CSVYGRMNTEAFF. CDR3 nucleotide sequence: TGCAGCGTTTACGGGCGGATGAACACTGAAGCTTTCTTT. V and J are TRBV29-1 and TRBJ1-1; D ambiguous. V lost 5 bases, J lost 0 bases, and 10 bases lay in between. The CDR3 extends over 13 amino acids. CDR1 and CDR2 from the germline V gene are SQVTM and ANQGSEA.

The V gene is TRBV5-1, the J gene TRBJ1-2, with 12 bases fitting TRBD1. Germline V gene data show CDR1 as SGHRS and CDR2 as YFSETQ. V lost 2 bases and J lost 8; bases outside the gene matches: 7. The length of the CDR3 is 15 residues. The CDR3 region is CASSLPGQGAEGYTF. The CDR3 region has the DNA TGCGCCAGCAGCTTACCGGGACAGGGGGCGGAGGGCTACACCTTC.

The chain employs TRBV7-9 and TRBJ1-1; weak D call: TRBD1 (6 bases). Germline lookup yields CDR1 SEHNR and CDR2 FQNEAQ (reference sequence). The CDR3 is 15 amino acids. V was shortened by 4 bases and J by 3 bases, with 15 bases between the two germline ends. DNA of the CDR3: TGTGCCAGCAGCTCAAAGGGGGGTGGGGACACTGAAGCTTTCTTT. Protein product: CASSSKGGGDTEAFF.

The chain employs TRBV21-1 and TRBJ2-7; the D call TRBD2 from the table was never checked on the DNA. TRBV21-1 is given as a pseudogene. This CDR3 has 15 amino acids. The CDR3 protein is CASSPIRLATYEQYF. The DNA of the CDR3 is TGTGCCAGCAGCCCCATAAGACTAGCGACCTACGAGCAGTACTTC.